This entry lists 14 T cell receptor beta chains sequenced from one sample in a study of T cells after posttransplantation cyclophosphamide (TCRdb year 2016). Libraries were made using the immunoSEQ multiplex PCR assay. TCRdb took over this immuneACCESS table, retaining in-frame rearrangements with V and J assigned. Such tables are incomplete; in checked studies, under half of the missing clones stem from an unresolved V gene, and the remainder is unexplained. With fewer than 40,000 clones recorded, this sample contains no clone counted only once. 4% to 5.5% of the sample rests with the top ten. The sample taken for sequencing was PBMCs. These receptor sequences come from a woman between 50 and 59 years old in good health and a related stem cell transplant donor.

This clone was observed many times. This chain joins TRBV7-2 and TRBJ1-6, with D tentatively TRBD1 (6 bases). V was clipped by 6 bases and J by 10 bases, with 16 bases between them. Germline loops: CDR1 SGHTA, CDR2 FQGNSA. The CDR3 loop spans 14 amino acids. The CDR3 loop is CASRLRQVVSPLHF. The CDR3 DNA follows: TGTGCCAGCAGACTAAGACAGGTTGTATCACCCCTCCACTTT.

This clone came up many times. The chain couples TRBV19 to TRBJ2-1; 10 bases line up with TRBD2. V trimming: 6 bases; J trimming: 9 bases; junction bases outside the gene matches: 11. This CDR3 has 15 residues. CDR1 LNHDA and CDR2 SQIVND come from the germline V gene (reference sequence). This chain's CDR3 is CASRRAGGPVGEQFF. CDR3 sequence (DNA): TGTGCCAGTAGGAGAGCGGGGGGGCCAGTTGGTGAGCAGTTCTTC.

This clone was counted only a few times. The chain links TRBV7-9 to TRBJ2-5; 7 bases agree with TRBD1. The better agreement between TRBJ2-7 and the DNA end casts doubt on the J call. This CDR3 region has 15 residues. The germline CDR1 and CDR2 sequences are SEHNR and FQNEAQ (reference sequence). CDR3 amino acids: CASSPGQRDTYEQYF. Written as DNA, the CDR3 is TGTGCCAGCAGCCCGGGACAGAGGGACACCTACGAGCAGTACTTC.

This clone was observed at least ten times. The chain links TRBV27 to TRBJ1-6; possible D gene TRBD1, 6 bases. This CDR3 is 15 amino acids long. The germline gives CDR1 MNHEY, CDR2 SMNVEV (reference sequence). The V gene lost 3 bases and the J gene lost 7 bases, with 13 bases spanning the gap. The CDR3 protein is CASSFDRPGNSPLHF. The CDR3 DNA follows: TGTGCCAGCAGTTTCGACAGGCCGGGGAATTCACCCCTCCACTTT.

This clone has a count of ten or more. This chain uses TRBV10-3 with TRBJ1-2, with TRBD1 matching 7 bases. Unmatched junction bases numbered 12, after V lost 6 bases and J lost 2 bases. The CDR3 is made up of 16 amino acids. Germline-derived CDR1 and CDR2 are ENHRY and SYGVKD. CDR3: CAISGGAGGGNYGYTF. CDR3 in DNA: TGTGCCATCAGCGGAGGTGCAGGGGGAGGAAACTATGGCTACACCTTC.

This clone was recorded at least ten times. The rearrangement joins TRBV7-3 to TRBJ2-7, with 12 bases aligning to TRBD2. Looked up from germline, CDR1 is SGHTA and CDR2 is FQGTGA. Trimming at V came to 9 bases and at J to 5 bases, leaving 8 bases not matched to a gene. The CDR3 runs to 14 residues. The CDR3 here is CASRTSGGSDEQYF. The DNA of the CDR3 is TGTGCCAGTCGAACTAGCGGGGGGTCCGACGAGCAGTACTTC.

This chain joins TRBV6-1 and TRBJ1-1; 9 positions match TRBD1. V was pared by 5 bases and J by 5 bases, with 6 bases of the junction left unmatched. The CDR3 sequence is 14 residues long. CDR1 MNHNS and CDR2 SASEGT come from the germline V gene. CDR3: CASSPGTGWTEAFF. DNA of the CDR3: TGTGCCAGCAGTCCCGGGACAGGGTGGACTGAAGCTTTCTTT.

This clone occurred many times. This chain uses TRBV7-8 with TRBJ2-5; TRBD1 aligns across 11 bases. The ends lost 6 bases at V and 3 bases at J; junction bases unmatched: 6. The CDR3 covers 15 residues. Germline values: CDR1 SGHVS, CDR2 FQNEAQ. CDR3 DNA sequence: TGTGCCAGCAGTTTCCGGGACAGGGGGGAAGAGACCCAGTACTTC. It yields the protein CASSFRDRGEETQYF.

This clone was detected many times. J is TRBJ1-2 and V is TRBV6-4; no definite D call. The V gene's germline CDR1 is MRHNA and CDR2 SNTAGT. The CDR3 runs to 12 residues. Deletions cut 2 bases from V and 8 bases from J, with 9 bases between. The CDR3 bases are TGTGCCAGCAGTGACAATGGGCGCGGCTACACCTTC. Translation gives CASSDNGRGYTF.

This clone occurred many times. The chain is built from TRBV4-1 and TRBJ1-2; tentatively, D is TRBD1 (6 bases). The CDR3 is 15 amino acids. Germline V gives CDR1 MGHRA, CDR2 YSYEKL. Trimming removed 4 bases at V and 4 bases at J, with 16 bases between. This CDR3 is CASSPPTGLAYGYTF. DNA for the CDR3: TGCGCCAGCAGCCCTCCGACAGGCCTTGCCTATGGCTACACCTTC.

This clone was detected many times. The rearrangement links TRBV27 to TRBJ2-7; D is unclear. The CDR3 is 12 residues long. Germline V gives CDR1 MNHEY, CDR2 SMNVEV (reference sequence). Trimming cost V 5 bases and J 3 bases, with 8 bases left between them. CDR3 sequence reads: CASSPNHYEQYF. The CDR3 nucleotides are TGTGCCAGCAGTCCCAATCACTACGAGCAGTACTTC.

This clone was seen ten or more times. This chain connects TRBV7-3 to TRBJ2-1; 9 bases align to TRBD2. The CDR3 is 15 residues long. V lost 1 base, J lost 8 bases, and 6 bases stayed unmatched. Germline CDR1 SGHTA, CDR2 FQGTGA. CDR3 protein: CASSLSGGAQYEQFF. CDR3 DNA sequence: TGTGCCAGCAGCTTAAGCGGGGGGGCCCAGTATGAGCAGTTCTTC.

Ten or more counts support this clone. This chain connects TRBV19 to TRBJ2-2, with D unclear. V shed 6 bases and J shed 6 bases, with 8 bases lying between them. The CDR3 is made up of 12 amino acids. Germline assignment: CDR1 LNHDA and CDR2 SQIVND (reference sequence). CDR3 nucleotide sequence: TGTGCCAGTAGGGAGAGCCCCGGGGAGCTGTTTTTT. This encodes CASRESPGELFF.

The sample holds many counts of this clone. This chain links TRBV14 with TRBJ2-1, with a tentative D call TRBD1 (6 bases). This CDR3 region has 20 residues. Germline values: CDR1 SGHDN, CDR2 FVKESK. With 4 bases removed from V and 2 bases from J, the gap between germline ends came to 27 bases. The CDR3 loop reads CASSPGRRWDNIRAYNEQFF. CDR3 sequence (DNA): TGTGCCAGCAGCCCAGGGCGAAGGTGGGACAATATAAGAGCCTACAATGAGCAGTTCTTC.